This is a list of T cell receptor beta chains from one sample in a study of OX40 agonist ivuxolimab in advanced cancers. Profiled with immunoSEQ multiplex PCR; TCRdb holds only in-frame clones, not every one. The sample has tens of thousands of clones, roughly 82% seen once. Material: CD4+ or CD8+ T cells sorted from blood, obtained in a trial of the OX40 agonist ivuxolimab. These receptors were collected from an adult with an advanced solid tumor such as melanoma, head and neck, liver or kidney cancer. Both conserved end residues are part of each CDR3. The D gene is left open where the match is weak. Clone size is given for some rows only: seen once, a few or many times, or a class if the clone is expanded.

DNA: TGTGCCAGCAGCGCCCACCGGGACGGGGGCCGGAATGAGCAGTTCTTC; CDR3: CASSAHRDGGRNEQFF; length: 16; V: TRBV9; size: once; J: TRBJ2-1; D: .
DNA: TGTGCCAGCAGTGAAGTGTGGGCAAGCAACTATGGCTACACCTTC; CDR3: CASSEVWASNYGYTF; length: 15; V: TRBV6-1; size: .; J: TRBJ1-2; D: .
DNA: TGTGCCAGCTTGGCCGGCCGACTGGGCCAAGAGACCCAGTACTTC; CDR3: CASLAGRLGQETQYF; length: 15; V: TRBV6-6; size: .; J: TRBJ2-5; D: .
DNA: TGCAGCGTTGTCGCTTTGAACACTGAAGCTTTCTTT; CDR3: CSVVALNTEAFF; length: 12; V: TRBV29-1; size: few; J: TRBJ1-1; D: .
DNA: TGTGCCAGCAGCCAAGGCGGGGGGCCAGGTAACAATGAGCAGTTCTTC; CDR3: CASSQGGGPGNNEQFF; length: 16; V: TRBV4-2; size: few; J: TRBJ2-1; D: TRBD2
DNA: TGTGCCAGCAGTTTACTTCAGGGCGGAGGAGAAAAACTGTTTTTT; CDR3: CASSLLQGGGEKLFF; length: 15; V: TRBV27; size: .; J: TRBJ1-4; D: .
DNA: TGTGCCAGTAAAAAGGGGCTAGGGGAGGCTTATAGCAATCAGCCCCAGCATTTT; CDR3: CASKKGLGEAYSNQPQHF; length: 18; V: TRBV19; size: .; J: TRBJ1-5; D: .
DNA: TGTGCCAGCAGCTTCCGGGACAGCGGGGGCTACACCTTC; CDR3: CASSFRDSGGYTF; length: 13; V: TRBV7-9; size: few; J: TRBJ1-2; D: TRBD1
DNA: TGTGCCAGCAGCTTAGATGAGGTTGCCTACGAGCAGTACTTC; CDR3: CASSLDEVAYEQYF; length: 14; V: TRBV11-2; size: .; J: TRBJ2-7; D: .
DNA: TGTGCCAGCAGCGAAGCGGGACAGTTAAACAATGAGCAGTTCTTC; CDR3: CASSEAGQLNNEQFF; length: 15; V: TRBV9; size: .; J: TRBJ2-1; D: .